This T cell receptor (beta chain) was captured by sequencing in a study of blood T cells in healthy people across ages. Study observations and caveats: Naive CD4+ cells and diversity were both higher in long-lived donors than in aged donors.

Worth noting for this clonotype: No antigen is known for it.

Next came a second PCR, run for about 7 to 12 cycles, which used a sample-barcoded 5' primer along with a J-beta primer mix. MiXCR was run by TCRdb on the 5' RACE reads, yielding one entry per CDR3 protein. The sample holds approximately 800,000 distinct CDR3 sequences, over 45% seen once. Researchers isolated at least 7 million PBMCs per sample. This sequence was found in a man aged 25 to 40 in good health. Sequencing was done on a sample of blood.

Written as DNA, the CDR3 is TGTGCCAGCAGTCCCCCTGGATCTTTGGAGACCCAGTACTTC. Its protein product is CASSPPGSLETQYF. The genes are TRBV27 and TRBJ2-5; no definite D call. The V gene lost 5 bases and the J gene lost 5 bases, with 15 bases spanning the gap. Germline loops: CDR1 MNHEY, CDR2 SMNVEV (reference sequence). The CDR3 loop spans 14 amino acids.